Listed here are 8 T cell receptor beta chains from one sample, sequenced in a study of T cells expressing NK-cell markers. Each CDR3 protein gets one entry in TCRdb, which reprocessed the 5' RACE reads and gives no DNA. The sample totals about 460,000 distinct CDR3 sequences. Sequenced input: blood T cells: a sorted CD56 or NKG2C T cell subset, CD4+ or CD8+ T cells, or bulk PBMC T cells (not recorded which). Receptors originate from a woman aged 50 to 65 in good health.

Here the CDR3 reads CASSLATSGSREQFF. This chain links TRBV7-6 with TRBJ2-1; no DNA is available, so the TRBD2 call from TCRdb remains unchecked. The CDR3 length is 15 residues. Germline-derived CDR1 and CDR2 are SGHVS and FNYEAQ.

The rearrangement links TRBV6-1 to TRBJ1-2. In germline, CDR1 is MNHNS, CDR2 SASEGT. The CDR3 consists of 14 residues. CDR3 protein: CASSASGSPYGYTF.

This chain links TRBV4-2 with TRBJ1-2. Germline values: CDR1 LGHNA, CDR2 YNFKEQ. The CDR3 length is 15 residues. The chain's CDR3 is CASSQDSHGVYGYTF.

The chain has TRBV9 and TRBJ2-5; TCRdb names TRBD2, which stays unverified in the absence of DNA. The germline CDR1 and CDR2 sequences are SGDLS and YYNGEE. The CDR3 runs 13 residues. The CDR3 loop is CASSPGTRETQYF. Combining the CDR3 with reference TRBV9 and TRBJ2-5 gives the whole variable domain DSGVTQTPKHLITATGQRVTLRCSPRSGDLSVYWYQQSLDQGLQFLIQYYNGEERAKGNILERFSAQQFPDLHSELNLSSLELGDSALYFCASSPGTRETQYFGPGTRLLVL.

The chain's CDR3 is CASSLTFGLAGSSRPWGNEQFF. The V gene is TRBV3-1, the J gene TRBJ2-1; TCRdb lists TRBD2, though no DNA is available to test this call. This CDR3 region has 22 residues. Germline loops: CDR1 LGHDT, CDR2 YNNKEL (reference sequence).

The chain has TRBV6-5 and TRBJ2-2; TCRdb selects TRBD2, and the lack of DNA leaves this call unchecked. The CDR3 loop spans 15 amino acids. Germline loops: CDR1 MNHEY, CDR2 SVGAGI. The CDR3 sequence is CASCLGRPYTGELFF.

The gene calls are TRBV19 and TRBJ1-2. The CDR3 is made up of 12 amino acids. The V gene's germline CDR1 is LNHDA and CDR2 SQIVND (reference sequence). The CDR3 loop is CASTSSPSGYTF.

The chain couples TRBV15 to TRBJ2-3; TCRdb lists TRBD2, though no DNA is available to test this call. Germline assignment: CDR1 LNHNV and CDR2 YYDKDF (reference sequence). The CDR3 runs to 17 residues. CDR3 in amino acids: CATSREWTSGRPDTQYF.